These 15 T cell receptor beta chains originate from one sample sequenced in a study of T-cell reconstitution after alpha-beta-depleted transplantation in children. Unique molecular identifiers were incorporated during preparation of the TCRbeta library. TCRdb itself ran the PCR reads through MiXCR, one entry per CDR3 protein. The sample yields hundreds of thousands of distinct CDR3 sequences, over 25% seen once. The sequenced sample was PBMCs from the stem cell graft donor, obtained from the stem cell graft. These receptors came from a human donor who donated a stem cell graft to a child with aplastic anemia.

This clonotype was seen a few times. V usage is TRBV4-3 and J usage is TRBJ2-5; 9 bases fit TRBD2. Germline V gene sequence: CDR1 LGHNA, CDR2 YSLEER. The CDR3 contains 16 residues. Germline trimming cut 0 bases from V and 5 bases from J; bases unmatched to any gene: 7. CDR3 bases: TGCGCCAGCAGCCAAGATCCCGCGGGAGGGTCGGAGACCCAGTACTTC. As protein: CASSQDPAGGSETQYF.

J is TRBJ2-7 and V is TRBV6-5; TRBD1 is a possible D gene (6 bases). Germline loops: CDR1 MNHEY, CDR2 SVGAGI. This CDR3 is 14 amino acids long. Trimming cost V 0 bases and J 2 bases, with 8 bases left between them. The CDR3 region is CASSYSTGPYEQYF. The CDR3 DNA is TGTGCCAGCAGTTACTCGACAGGTCCCTACGAGCAGTACTTC.

This clonotype was found once. The gene calls are TRBV12-3 or TRBV12-4 and TRBJ2-2; D remains unclear. The V and J ends lost 8 bases and 0 bases respectively, with 10 bases between them. CDR3 length: 14 residues. The CDR3 protein is CASDHEPNTGELFF. The CDR3 nucleotides are TGTGCCAGCGACCACGAACCGAACACCGGGGAGCTGTTTTTT.

The rearrangement uses TRBV28 and TRBJ2-2; D gene uncertain. Germline loops: CDR1 MDHEN, CDR2 SYDVKM. The CDR3 has 13 residues. The V gene lost 5 bases and the J gene lost 6 bases, with 10 bases spanning the gap. This CDR3 reads CASSLHSPGELFF. CDR3 bases: TGTGCCAGCAGTCTCCACAGTCCCGGGGAGCTGTTTTTT. Full variable domain (outside the CDR3, taken from reference TRBV28 and TRBJ2-2): DVKVTQSSRYLVKRTGEKVFLECVQDMDHENMFWYRQDPGLGLRLIYFSYDVKMKEKGDIPEGYSVSREKKERFSLILESASTNQTSMYLCASSLHSPGELFFGEGSRLTVL.

This rearrangement joins TRBV6-1 to TRBJ2-2, with 8 bases identical to TRBD1. The CDR3 totals 15 residues. CDR1 and CDR2 (germline): MNHNS, SASEGT. The V segment lost 6 bases and the J segment 5 bases; nucleotides outside the gene matches: 8. Written as DNA, the CDR3 is TGTGCCAGCAGGCACCGGGACAGGTCTACCGGGGAGCTGTTTTTT. Translating it yields CASRHRDRSTGELFF.

This clonotype was seen more than once but under ten times. V is TRBV7-9 and J is TRBJ2-5; TRBD2 aligns across 8 bases. Per germline, CDR1 SEHNR and CDR2 FQNEAQ (reference sequence). CDR3 size: 14 residues. Trimming cost V 5 bases and J 2 bases; bases outside gene matches: 4. The CDR3 region is CASSAPGGQETQYF. For the CDR3, the DNA is TGTGCCAGCAGCGCCCCGGGAGGGCAAGAGACCCAGTACTTC.

This clonotype was observed a handful of times. The chain combines TRBV9 with TRBJ2-3; TRBD2 might be the D (5 bases). CDR1 and CDR2 from the germline V gene are SGDLS and YYNGEE. The V and J ends lost 0 bases and 5 bases respectively, with 13 bases between them. CDR3 length: 15 amino acids. The CDR3 protein is CASSVERDEVDTQYF. The CDR3, as DNA: TGTGCCAGCAGCGTAGAACGGGATGAGGTAGATACGCAGTATTTT.

The chain combines TRBV28 with TRBJ2-7; TRBD2 matches 14 bases. Losses at the gene ends were 5 bases for V and 5 bases for J; bases not matched to a gene: 5. The CDR3 totals 15 residues. Germline CDR1 reads MDHEN; CDR2 reads SYDVKM. As DNA, the CDR3 is TGTGCCAGCAGTCTCGGGACTAGCGGGAGTAACGAGCAGTACTTC. This codes for CASSLGTSGSNEQYF.

The chain combines TRBV6-5 with TRBJ2-1; D ambiguous. The CDR3 contains 14 residues. Per the germline V gene, CDR1 is MNHEY and CDR2 is SVGAGI. V lost 2 bases and J 3 bases, leaving 8 bases between the germline ends. CDR3 loop: CASSYTSRYNEQFF. CDR3 nucleotides: TGTGCCAGCAGTTACACATCCCGCTACAATGAGCAGTTCTTC.

The gene calls are TRBV20-1 and TRBJ2-1; 14 bases agree with TRBD2. V trimming: 1 base; J trimming: 8 bases; junction bases outside the gene matches: 7. The CDR3 spans 16 residues. CDR1 is DFQATT and CDR2 is SNEGSKA in the germline V gene (reference sequence). Here the CDR3 reads CSARGPGLAGDYEQFF. DNA of the CDR3: TGCAGTGCTAGAGGCCCGGGACTAGCGGGAGATTATGAGCAGTTCTTC.

This clonotype was observed a few times. The rearrangement joins TRBV19 to TRBJ2-7; D might be TRBD1 (5 bases). The germline gives CDR1 LNHDA, CDR2 SQIVND (reference sequence). The CDR3 covers 14 residues. The V end lost 4 bases, the J end lost 3 bases, and 13 bases lay between the germline ends. CDR3 sequence reads: CASSTLPDSYEQYF. CDR3 DNA: TGTGCCAGTAGTACGCTTCCCGACAGCTACGAGCAGTACTTC. Full variable domain (outside the CDR3, taken from reference TRBV19 and TRBJ2-7): DGGITQSPKYLFRKEGQNVTLSCEQNLNHDAMYWYRQDPGQGLRLIYYSQIVNDFQKGDIAEGYSVSREKKESFPLTVTSAQKNPTAFYLCASSTLPDSYEQYFGPGTRLTVT.

The V gene is TRBV5-1, the J gene TRBJ2-3, with D unresolved. The V end was cut by 0 bases, the J end by 2 bases, with 10 bases between. From germline, CDR1 is SGHRS and CDR2 YFSETQ. CDR3 size: 15 residues. CDR3 in amino acids: CASSLVAAFTDTQYF. CDR3 in DNA: TGCGCCAGCAGCTTGGTGGCAGCCTTCACAGATACGCAGTATTTT.

This clonotype was found a few times. This rearrangement joins TRBV7-2 to TRBJ2-7; 15 bases map to TRBD2. The J segment lost 6 bases and the V segment lost 5 bases, leaving 8 bases of the junction unmatched. The CDR3 covers 16 residues. The germline V gene has CDR1 SGHTA and CDR2 FQGNSA. CDR3 DNA: TGTGCCAGCAGCGCTTGGACTAGCGGGAGGGAAGGCGAGCAGTACGTC. Protein: CASSAWTSGREGEQYV.

The V gene is TRBV29-1, the J gene TRBJ2-3, with 12 bases that match TRBD2. With V trimmed by 5 bases and J by 4 bases, 7 bases remained unmatched. The CDR3 is made up of 15 amino acids. CDR1 SQVTM and CDR2 ANQGSEA come from the germline V gene. The CDR3 bases are TGCAGCGTTCGTCTTACTAGCGGGAGGTCAGATACGCAGTATTTT. This encodes CSVRLTSGRSDTQYF.

The table lists this clonotype with a count of one. The J gene is TRBJ1-4, the V gene TRBV15; weak D call: TRBD1 (5 bases). CDR1 is LNHNV, CDR2 YYDKDF, per germline (reference sequence). V was cut by 0 bases and J by 10 bases, with 15 bases left in between. This CDR3 region has 15 residues. The DNA of the CDR3 is TGTGCCACCAGCAGAGATCAGGCAGGGCCTGGAAAACTGTTTTTT. Translating it yields CATSRDQAGPGKLFF.